The 16 T cell receptor beta chains reported below all come from one sample, sequenced in a study of T cell responses to AZD1222 COVID-19 vaccine. The assay was immunoSEQ multiplex PCR, and TCRdb's table has in-frame clones only and misses some. The sample records around 120,000 clones, about 94% being singletons. The source material was peripheral blood, sampled on day 0 of AZD1222 vaccination. The receptors here all came from an adult in good health.

The chain couples TRBV30 to TRBJ1-2; D uncertain. This CDR3 has 13 residues. The V gene lost 3 bases and the J gene lost 8 bases, with 16 bases spanning the gap. The germline V gene encodes CDR1 GTSNPN and CDR2 SVGIG (reference sequence). CDR3 sequence: CAWRAGFLEGYTF. The CDR3 DNA sequence: TGTGCCTGGAGGGCGGGATTCTTAGAGGGCTACACCTTC. The full variable domain, in which reference TRBV30 and TRBJ1-2 provide the parts outside the CDR3, is SQTIHQWPATLVQPVGSPLSLECTVEGTSNPNLYWYRQAAGRGLQLLFYSVGIGQISSEVPQNLSASRPQDRQFILSSKKLLLSDSGFYLCAWRAGFLEGYTFGSGTRLTVV.

In DNA form, the CDR3 reads TGTGCCAGCAGCCTCTCCGGCGGGGCTGGTGAAAAACTGTTTTTT. This encodes CASSLSGGAGEKLFF. This chain connects TRBV28 to TRBJ1-4; a weak D match, TRBD1 (5 bases). The CDR3 sequence is 15 residues long. The V end lost 6 bases, the J end lost 7 bases, and 18 bases lay between the germline ends. Germline V gene lookup returns CDR1 MDHEN and CDR2 SYDVKM.

The gene calls are TRBV7-2 and TRBJ1-1; D is unresolved. The CDR3 sequence is 13 residues long. Between the trimmed V and J ends, which lost 5 bases and 5 bases, there was a span of 12 bases. In germline, CDR1 is SGHTA, CDR2 FQGNSA. CDR3 region: CASSVYRWTEAFF. In nucleotides, the CDR3 is TGTGCCAGCAGCGTATACCGGTGGACTGAAGCTTTCTTT.

V is TRBV10-2 and J is TRBJ2-7; 7 positions agree with TRBD1. The CDR3 consists of 16 residues. V shed 4 bases and J 2 bases; nucleotides not matched to a gene: 11. Germline V gene data show CDR1 as WSHSY and CDR2 as SAAADI. The CDR3 sequence: CASSAARTGGTYEQYF. The CDR3 DNA reads as TGCGCCAGCAGTGCTGCTCGGACAGGAGGAACCTACGAGCAGTACTTC.

CDR3 bases: TGTGCCAGCAGCTCTCGGACAGGCCCTGGGGCCAACGTCCTGACTTTC. Protein: CASSSRTGPGANVLTF. This rearrangement joins TRBV11-3 to TRBJ2-6; 7 nucleotides match TRBD1. V dropped 4 bases and J dropped 2; count of bases not matched to a gene: 5. The CDR3 has 16 residues. Germline V gives CDR1 SGHNT, CDR2 YENEEA.

The rearrangement uses TRBV5-6 and TRBJ1-3, with D uncertain. Germline V lookup: CDR1 SGHDT, CDR2 YYEEEE. V shed 0 bases and J shed 4 bases, with 8 bases lying between them. CDR3 length: 14 amino acids. The DNA for the CDR3 is TGTGCCAGCAGCTTGGGAGGGATCGGAAACACCATATATTTT. This codes for CASSLGGIGNTIYF.

The V call is TRBV7-2, the J call TRBJ1-4; 9 nucleotides agree with TRBD1. The V gene's germline CDR1 is SGHTA and CDR2 FQGNSA. After removal of 2 bases from V and 4 bases from J, the junction contained 8 bases not matched to a gene. This CDR3 spans 17 amino acids. CDR3 amino acids: CASSLRIVGQGNEKLFF. CDR3 nucleotide sequence: TGTGCCAGCAGCTTAAGAATAGTGGGACAGGGTAATGAAAAACTGTTTTTT.

The chain has TRBV24-1 and TRBJ1-6; no clear D. Germline lookup yields CDR1 KGHDR and CDR2 SFDVKD. This CDR3 comprises 15 residues. The V end was cut by 3 bases, the J end by 6 bases, with 11 bases between. Here the CDR3 reads CATSDTSYLNSPLHF. The CDR3 DNA reads TGTGCCACCAGTGATACATCCTACCTTAATTCACCCCTCCACTTT.

This rearrangement joins TRBV7-8 to TRBJ1-3; D gene uncertain. The CDR3 has 16 amino acids. Germline assignment: CDR1 SGHVS and CDR2 FQNEAQ. The V gene lost 1 base and the J gene lost 2 bases, with 12 bases spanning the gap. CDR3 nucleotides: TGTGCCAGCAGCTTAGATAGACCGCACACTGGAAACACCATATATTTT. Translated: CASSLDRPHTGNTIYF.

This chain uses TRBV6-2 or TRBV6-3 with TRBJ2-2; D unresolved. Looked up from germline, CDR1 is MNHEY and CDR2 is SVGEGT. Trimming cost V 0 bases and J 4 bases, with 6 bases left between them. The CDR3 consists of 14 residues. CDR3 in amino acids: CASSYSEFTGELFF. The CDR3 DNA follows: TGTGCCAGCAGTTACTCGGAGTTCACCGGGGAGCTGTTTTTT.

The rearrangement joins TRBV21-1 to TRBJ1-6. TRBV21-1 is a pseudogene locus. This CDR3 contains 10 residues. The CDR3 reads CASSNPPLHF. CDR3 sequence (DNA): TGTGCCAGCAGCAACCCACCCCTCCACTTT.

Comment on this clone: The junction departs from germline at one end; a sequencing error may be responsible. The chain carries TRBV7-7 and TRBJ2-7; D perhaps matches TRBD1 (5 bases). Germline V lookup: CDR1 SSHAT, CDR2 FNYEAQ (reference sequence). CDR3 length equals 16 residues. CDR3 DNA sequence: TGTGCTAGCAGCTTAGGGGCCATCCAAGGGCCTACCGAGCAGTACTTC. Translated, it gives CASSLGAIQGPTEQYF.

The chain is built from TRBV20-1 and TRBJ1-1; D unresolved. Deletions cut 3 bases from V and 0 bases from J, with 14 bases between. CDR3 length: 15 residues. Germline CDR1 is DFQATT and CDR2 is SNEGSKA (reference sequence). In nucleotides, the CDR3 is TGCAGTGCTAGTGGGCAGGTAGTAATGAACACTGAAGCTTTCTTT. Amino acid sequence: CSASGQVVMNTEAFF.

This chain links TRBV4-2 with TRBJ2-1; 9 bases align to TRBD2. The CDR3 has 15 amino acids. The trim removed 0 bases at V and 7 bases at J, leaving 4 bases unmatched. Germline V gene lookup returns CDR1 LGHNA and CDR2 YNFKEQ. The CDR3: CASSQEASGVNEQFF. CDR3 bases: TGTGCCAGCAGCCAAGAAGCTAGCGGGGTAAATGAGCAGTTCTTC.

The count of this clone is one. The genes are TRBV7-6 and TRBJ2-5; the match to TRBD2 covers 7 bases. The ends lost 1 base at V and 2 bases at J; junction bases unmatched: 10. This CDR3 contains 17 residues. Germline CDR1 reads SGHVS; CDR2 reads FNYEAQ. CDR3 sequence: CASSLDRLAGLQETQYF. CDR3 bases: TGTGCCAGCAGCTTAGATCGGTTAGCGGGTTTACAAGAGACCCAGTACTTC.

The rearrangement links TRBV12-3 or TRBV12-4 to TRBJ1-6, with D perhaps TRBD1 (5 bases). Trimming stripped 5 bases from V and 7 bases from J, with 9 bases between. The CDR3 spans 13 residues. This chain's CDR3 is CASSTRQNSPLHF. CDR3 sequence (DNA): TGTGCCAGCAGTACTCGACAGAATTCACCCCTCCACTTT.